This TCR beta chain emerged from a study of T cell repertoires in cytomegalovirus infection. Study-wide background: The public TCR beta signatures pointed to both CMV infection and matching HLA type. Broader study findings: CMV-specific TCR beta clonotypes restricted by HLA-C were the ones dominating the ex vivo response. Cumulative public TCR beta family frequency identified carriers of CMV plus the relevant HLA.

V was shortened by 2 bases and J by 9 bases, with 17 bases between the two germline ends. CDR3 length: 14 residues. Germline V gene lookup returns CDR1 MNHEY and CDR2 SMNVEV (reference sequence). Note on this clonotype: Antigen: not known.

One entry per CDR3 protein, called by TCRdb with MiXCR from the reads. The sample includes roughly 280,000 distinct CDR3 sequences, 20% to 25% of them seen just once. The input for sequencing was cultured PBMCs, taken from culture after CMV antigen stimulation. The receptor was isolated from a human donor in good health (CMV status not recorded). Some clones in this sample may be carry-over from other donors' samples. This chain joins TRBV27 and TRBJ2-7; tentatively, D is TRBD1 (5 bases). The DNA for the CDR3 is TGTGCCAGCAGTTTAACAGGACCAGTTGGTGGGCAGTACTTC. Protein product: CASSLTGPVGGQYF.